This T cell receptor beta chain emerged from a study of regulatory T cells in long-lasting Graves disease. In building TCR beta libraries, iRepertoire HTBI primers were used together with Arm-PCR of CDR3 regions. TCRdb independently ran MiXCR on the multiplex PCR reads; one entry per CDR3 protein. The sample contains 400,000 to 550,000 distinct CDR3 sequences, 16% of which appear only once. Many counts were recorded for this clonotype. Time point specified: newly diagnosed GD, antithyroid drugs for less than 3 months. PBMCs were the source of the RNA used for TCR sequencing. The V end lost 3 bases, the J end lost 7 bases, and 9 bases lay between the germline ends. Germline CDR1 is SGHVS and CDR2 is FQNEAQ. The CDR3 is made up of 12 amino acids. These sequences were also reported in another study, on T cells in Graves' hyperthyroidism and ophthalmopathy. That study adds: Patients were aged 18 to 65, had disease duration under 2 months, and had newly diagnosed hyperthyroidism. Diagnoses were established using clinical symptoms, serum thyroxine and TRAb, thyroid ultrasound and orbital computed tomography. Using the HTBI primer set, a first-round RT-PCR was run on the TCR CDR3. A median approximately 6.8 months before onset, the model predicted ophthalmopathy.

This specimen consisted of peripheral blood mononuclear cells (PBMCs), obtained at new diagnosis, from a patient treated with antithyroid drugs. This clonotype originated in a woman in her 30s with Graves disease. The chain combines TRBV7-8 with TRBJ1-2; a possible D gene is TRBD1 (5 bases). The CDR3 bases are TGTGCCAGCAGCTTCGGGGGGAGTGGCTACACCTTC. It is translated as CASSFGGSGYTF.